The 8 T cell receptor beta chains below come from one sample, sequenced in a study of T-cell memory formation after mild COVID-19. One entry per CDR3 protein results from TCRdb running MiXCR on the 5' RACE reads. The sample includes some 450,000 distinct CDR3 sequences, roughly 18% seen only once; the top ten take 20% to 25%. Sequenced input: PBMCs or a T cell subset sorted from them (not recorded which). These TCRs come from a young man who had mild COVID-19 (a few samples of this study predate the infection). Cell type and time point are not known.

V gene TRBV4-2 combines with J gene TRBJ2-5, with 13 bases aligning to TRBD2. V was pared by 4 bases and J by 7 bases, with 21 bases of the junction left unmatched. This CDR3 spans 20 amino acids. From germline, CDR1 is LGHNA and CDR2 YNFKEQ. CDR3 in amino acids: CASSLLTGVGTGTSGMTQYF. The CDR3 DNA reads TGTGCCAGCAGCCTACTGACCGGCGTCGGAACCGGGACTAGCGGGATGACCCAGTACTTC.

The rearrangement joins TRBV7-2 to TRBJ2-3; D unresolved. CDR1 and CDR2 from the germline V gene are SGHTA and FQGNSA. V lost 5 bases to trimming and J lost 6 bases, with 15 bases between them. The CDR3 is 14 amino acids. The CDR3 spells CASSLWIPRDTQYF. CDR3 bases: TGTGCCAGCAGCCTTTGGATCCCCCGCGATACGCAGTATTTT.

J is TRBJ2-1 and V is TRBV19; 7 positions agree with TRBD1. CDR1 LNHDA and CDR2 SQIVND come from the germline V gene (reference sequence). V lost 4 bases, J lost 8 bases, and 11 bases stayed unmatched. The CDR3 runs to 15 residues. The chain's CDR3 is CASSRTQGLRHEQFF. DNA for the CDR3: TGTGCCAGTAGTAGAACACAGGGGTTGCGGCATGAGCAGTTCTTC.

This clonotype was seen a few times. The V call is TRBV6-5, the J call TRBJ2-3; no clear D gene. V was cut by 0 bases and J by 2 bases, with 9 bases left in between. Germline lookup yields CDR1 MNHEY and CDR2 SVGAGI. The CDR3 is made up of 15 amino acids. CDR3 sequence: CASSYSSWDTDTQYF. CDR3 sequence (DNA): TGTGCCAGCAGTTACTCGAGTTGGGACACAGATACGCAGTATTTT.

This clonotype was counted at least ten times. V usage is TRBV27 and J usage is TRBJ2-7, with no clear D. Germline values: CDR1 MNHEY, CDR2 SMNVEV (reference sequence). The V end was cut by 0 bases, the J end by 5 bases, with 8 bases between. CDR3 size: 13 residues. CDR3 residues: CASSLSMGNEQYF. The DNA for the CDR3 is TGTGCCAGCAGTTTATCTATGGGGAACGAGCAGTACTTC.

This clonotype was counted a few times. The chain employs TRBV5-1 and TRBJ1-5, with 9 bases aligning to TRBD1. Losses at the gene ends were 4 bases for V and 6 bases for J; bases not matched to a gene: 5. Per germline, CDR1 SGHRS and CDR2 YFSETQ. The CDR3 contains 14 residues. The CDR3 sequence: CASSGDRVPQPQHF. CDR3 sequence (DNA): TGCGCCAGCAGCGGGGACAGGGTACCTCAGCCCCAGCATTTT. Combining the CDR3 with reference TRBV5-1 and TRBJ1-5 gives the whole variable domain KAGVTQTPRYLIKTRGQQVTLSCSPISGHRSVSWYQQTPGQGLQFLFEYFSETQRNKGNFPGRFSGRQFSNSRSEMNVSTLELGDSALYLCASSGDRVPQPQHFGDGTRLSIL.

The V gene is TRBV7-2, the J gene TRBJ1-3; D is possibly TRBD1 (5 bases). CDR1 is SGHTA and CDR2 is FQGNSA in the germline V gene. Trimming took 5 bases from V and 4 from J, leaving 12 bases between them. The CDR3 covers 14 residues. The CDR3 sequence is CASSPHGAGNTIYF. The CDR3 DNA reads as TGTGCCAGCAGCCCCCATGGGGCGGGAAACACCATATATTTT.

The table lists this clonotype with a few counts. This chain uses TRBV5-1 with TRBJ1-1; D is unresolved. CDR3 length: 16 residues. Per the germline V gene, CDR1 is SGHRS and CDR2 is YFSETQ. Between the trimmed V and J ends, which lost 4 bases and 1 base, there was a span of 17 bases. CDR3 sequence reads: CASSPRVIGRNTEAFF. The DNA of the CDR3 is TGCGCCAGCAGCCCGCGCGTAATAGGGAGGAACACTGAAGCTTTCTTT.